A single sample gave rise to the 30 T cell receptor beta chains below, sequenced in a study of blood T cells in healthy people across ages. Together with a sample-barcoded 5' primer, a J-beta primer mix was included in a second PCR lasting 7 to 11 cycles. TCRdb recomputed calls from the 5' RACE reads with MiXCR, one row per CDR3 protein. Of hundreds of thousands of distinct CDR3 sequences in the sample, approximately 59% were seen once. Material for sequencing was blood. These receptors came from a man aged 55 to 70 in good health.

This chain uses TRBV4-1 with TRBJ1-1; 11 bases are shared with TRBD1. Looked up from germline, CDR1 is MGHRA and CDR2 is YSYEKL. This CDR3 spans 16 amino acids. The V gene end was trimmed by 3 bases and the J gene end by 8 bases; junction bases not matched to a gene: 11. DNA of the CDR3: TGCGCCAGCAGCCATGAGGGGACAGGGGGAAGGGTGGAAGCTTTCTTT. This translates into CASSHEGTGGRVEAFF.

The rearrangement joins TRBV20-1 to TRBJ1-6; possible D gene TRBD1, 5 bases. V was pared by 8 bases and J by 4 bases, with 12 bases between. The CDR3 contains 13 residues. Germline values: CDR1 DFQATT, CDR2 SNEGSKA (reference sequence). DNA of the CDR3: TGCAGTTACCAGGGCCTTTATAATTCACCCCTCCACTTT. Encoded protein: CSYQGLYNSPLHF.

V usage is TRBV18 and J usage is TRBJ1-2; TRBD1 matches 11 bases. The CDR3 covers 15 residues. Looked up from germline, CDR1 is KGHSH and CDR2 is LQKENI. V shed 1 base, J shed 5 bases, and the junction held 3 bases outside the gene matches. Here the CDR3 DNA reads TGTGCCAGCTCACCACGGGGGACAGGGGGTTATGGCTACACCTTC. This gives the protein CASSPRGTGGYGYTF. Combining the CDR3 with reference TRBV18 and TRBJ1-2 gives the whole variable domain NAGVMQNPRHLVRRRGQEARLRCSPMKGHSHVYWYRQLPEEGLKFMVYLQKENIIDESGMPKERFSAEFPKEGPSILRIQQVVRGDSAAYFCASSPRGTGGYGYTFGSGTRLTVV.

V gene TRBV5-1 combines with J gene TRBJ2-3; 7 positions match TRBD2. With 4 bases clipped from V and 3 bases from J, the junction kept 11 bases outside the gene matches. The CDR3 has 16 amino acids. Looked up from germline, CDR1 is SGHRS and CDR2 is YFSETQ. CDR3 bases: TGCGCCAGCAGCCCAGAGGGGAGGGAATCAACAGATACGCAGTATTTT. Translation: CASSPEGRESTDTQYF.

There are a few counts of this clonotype. The chain carries TRBV12-3 or TRBV12-4 and TRBJ1-2; D perhaps matches TRBD1 (6 bases). This CDR3 has 14 residues. V dropped 3 bases and J dropped 4 bases, with 12 bases sitting between them. The CDR3 sequence: CASSLGGAGYGYTF. The CDR3 DNA sequence: TGTGCCAGCAGTTTGGGGGGCGCGGGCTATGGCTACACCTTC.

The chain combines TRBV4-1 with TRBJ2-5; 8 nucleotides agree with TRBD2. Losses at the gene ends were 0 bases for V and 5 bases for J; bases not matched to a gene: 8. CDR1 and CDR2 from the germline V gene are MGHRA and YSYEKL. This CDR3 is built from 16 residues. CDR3 protein: CASSQDLRGGQETQYF. As DNA, the CDR3 is TGCGCCAGCAGCCAAGATCTCCGGGGGGGCCAGGAGACCCAGTACTTC.

In regard to this clonotype: A much larger clone differs from this one at a single base, so this may be a read error. This sequence joins TRBV10-3 and TRBJ2-1; 15 nucleotides match TRBD2. Germline values: CDR1 ENHRY, CDR2 SYGVKD. The CDR3 loop spans 17 amino acids. The CDR3 DNA sequence: TGTGCCATCAGCCCCGGGACTAGCGGGGGGCTCTACAATGGGCAGTTCTTC. Amino acid sequence: CAISPGTSGGLYNGQFF.

The rearrangement links TRBV28 to TRBJ2-1; 10 bases agree with TRBD2. Trimming cost V 6 bases and J 2 bases; bases outside gene matches: 10. The CDR3 sequence is 17 residues long. Germline-derived CDR1 and CDR2 are MDHEN and SYDVKM. CDR3 protein: CASRTSSGGSTYNEQFF. The CDR3 bases are TGTGCCAGCAGGACCTCTAGCGGGGGCTCAACCTACAATGAGCAGTTCTTC.

The chain couples TRBV5-1 to TRBJ1-5; perhaps TRBD1 as D (6 bases). CDR3 length: 15 amino acids. Germline lookup yields CDR1 SGHRS and CDR2 YFSETQ. Between the trimmed V and J ends, which lost 2 bases and 6 bases, there was a span of 15 bases. The DNA of the CDR3 is TGCGCCAGCAGCTTTGGGGGCGGTATCGGTCAGCCCCAGCATTTT. It codes for CASSFGGGIGQPQHF.

The J gene is TRBJ1-6, the V gene TRBV25-1; D is ambiguous. CDR3 length: 14 residues. V lost 6 bases and J 0 bases, leaving 6 bases between the germline ends. The germline CDR1 and CDR2 sequences are MGHDK and SYGVNS. Here the CDR3 DNA reads TGTGCCAGCAGACGAGCCTCCTATAATTCACCCCTCCACTTT. As protein: CASRRASYNSPLHF.

CDR3 DNA sequence: TGTGCCAGCAGTCCCGACAGGGGGGACTACGAGCAGTACTTC. Encoded protein: CASSPDRGDYEQYF. This chain connects TRBV12-3 or TRBV12-4 to TRBJ2-5; 9 bases line up with TRBD1. The DNA matches TRBJ2-7 better at its end, which makes the J call doubtful. The CDR3 consists of 14 residues.

This clonotype appeared a few times. This chain links TRBV6-1 with TRBJ2-5; the D call may be TRBD1 or TRBD2 (6 bases each). Trimming pared 4 bases from V and 4 bases from J, leaving 13 bases between. Germline-derived CDR1 and CDR2 are MNHNS and SASEGT. The CDR3 extends over 14 amino acids. The CDR3 loop is CASSVWGAGETQYF. The CDR3 DNA reads TGTGCCAGCAGTGTCTGGGGGGCAGGAGAGACCCAGTACTTC.

This clonotype has at least ten counts. The chain couples TRBV15 to TRBJ1-2; 10 nucleotides align to TRBD1. This CDR3 region has 15 residues. Trimming removed 3 bases from V and 7 bases from J; junction bases left unmatched: 8. Germline V gene data show CDR1 as LNHNV and CDR2 as YYDKDF (reference sequence). CDR3 region: CATSSDDRGLSGYTF. CDR3 bases: TGTGCCACCAGCAGTGATGACAGGGGGCTCTCTGGCTACACCTTC.

The rearrangement uses TRBV29-1 and TRBJ1-3; D remains ambiguous. Trimming took off 8 bases at V and 0 bases at J, with 5 bases between the two ends. CDR1 and CDR2 from the germline V gene are SQVTM and ANQGSEA. The CDR3 is made up of 11 amino acids. DNA of the CDR3: TGCAGCACGGTCTCTGGAAACACCATATATTTT. It is translated as CSTVSGNTIYF.

The chain carries TRBV2 and TRBJ2-1; 9 nucleotides match TRBD2. With V trimmed by 3 bases and J by 15 bases, 6 bases remained unmatched. Germline V gene sequence: CDR1 SNHLY, CDR2 FYNNEI. This CDR3 has 12 residues. The CDR3 region is CASSDGGLARFF. The CDR3 bases are TGTGCCAGCAGTGATGGGGGACTAGCTCGGTTCTTC.

The chain uses TRBV27 and TRBJ1-2; TRBD1 might be the D (5 bases). Germline V CDR1 and CDR2: MNHEY, SMNVEV (reference sequence). The germline V and J ends were trimmed by 2 bases and 10 bases, with 17 bases remaining between them. This CDR3 is 14 amino acids long. The CDR3 DNA reads as TGTGCCAGCAGTTTAGAGATAACAGGCCCCCTCTACACCTTC. Residues: CASSLEITGPLYTF.

This clonotype was seen more than once but under ten times. J is TRBJ2-7 and V is TRBV9, with D hard to call. The CDR3 has 13 residues. The V gene's germline CDR1 is SGDLS and CDR2 YYNGEE. V gave up 2 bases and J gave up 6 bases, with 12 bases separating them. The CDR3 spells CASSVGQLGEQYF. In nucleotides, the CDR3 is TGTGCCAGCAGCGTCGGGCAGTTGGGCGAGCAGTACTTC.

The chain carries TRBV6-1 and TRBJ2-1, with 11 nucleotides matching TRBD2. This CDR3 contains 15 residues. Germline loops: CDR1 MNHNS, CDR2 SASEGT. The CDR3 nucleotides read TGTGCGGCGAAGGCGCTAGCGGGGGGCCATAATGAGCAGTTCTTC. It yields the protein CAAKALAGGHNEQFF.

The chain employs TRBV10-1 and TRBJ1-2; D gene ambiguous. Trimming removed 2 bases from V and 6 bases from J, with 10 bases in between. Germline V gene data show CDR1 as WNHNN and CDR2 as SYGVQD (reference sequence). This CDR3 is 13 amino acids long. CDR3 coding DNA: TGCGCCAGCAGTGAGGTGGCGTGGAATGGCTACACCTTC. The encoded protein is CASSEVAWNGYTF.

The chain combines TRBV20-1 with TRBJ1-6; a possible D gene is TRBD1 (6 bases). The V gene's germline CDR1 is DFQATT and CDR2 SNEGSKA (reference sequence). This CDR3 has 13 residues. V lost 6 bases to trimming and J lost 8 bases, with 14 bases between them. Here the CDR3 DNA reads TGCAGTGCGGTCTACAGGGACGATTCACCCCTCCACTTT. Protein: CSAVYRDDSPLHF.

This clonotype was picked up one time. The chain is built from TRBV5-5 and TRBJ1-5; 7 positions match TRBD1. The CDR3 has 16 residues. Germline V lookup: CDR1 SGHKS, CDR2 YYEKEE (reference sequence). Trimming removed 5 bases from V and 0 bases from J; junction bases left unmatched: 8. CDR3: CASSSGQPYSNQPQHF. Here the CDR3 DNA reads TGTGCCAGCAGTTCGGGACAGCCTTATAGCAATCAGCCCCAGCATTTT.

V gene TRBV6-1 combines with J gene TRBJ2-5; TRBD1 aligns across 9 bases. The CDR3 spans 13 residues. The germline V gene has CDR1 MNHNS and CDR2 SASEGT. Losses at the gene ends were 8 bases for V and 1 base for J; bases not matched to a gene: 2. The CDR3 coding sequence is TGTGCCAGCCGGGACAGGGCCCAAGAGACCCAGTACTTC. Translation: CASRDRAQETQYF.

The CDR3: CASSPQVRGNYGYTF. DNA of the CDR3: TGTGCCAGCAGCCCCCAAGTCAGGGGCAACTATGGCTACACCTTC. This sequence joins TRBV3-1 and TRBJ1-2, with a weak D call TRBD1 (6 bases). CDR3 length equals 15 residues. V shed 4 bases and J shed 2 bases, with 14 bases lying between them. Germline V lookup: CDR1 LGHDT, CDR2 YNNKEL (reference sequence).

J is TRBJ1-2 and V is TRBV20-1; D is unclear. Trimming removed 0 bases from V and 1 base from J, with 12 bases in between. The CDR3 runs to 15 residues. Germline V lookup: CDR1 DFQATT, CDR2 SNEGSKA (reference sequence). DNA for the CDR3: TGCAGTGCTAGAGATGAAGAGGAACTTAACTATGGCTACACCTTC. This gives the protein CSARDEEELNYGYTF.

The chain combines TRBV6-1 with TRBJ1-2; D may be TRBD1 (6 bases). The CDR3 covers 14 residues. Germline values: CDR1 MNHNS, CDR2 SASEGT. The V end lost 6 bases, the J end lost 7 bases, and 18 bases lay between the germline ends. This chain's CDR3 is CASSESRGLSGYTF. The CDR3 bases are TGTGCCAGCAGCGAGAGCAGGGGACTGTCTGGCTACACCTTC.

The genes are TRBV15 and TRBJ2-1; possible D gene TRBD1, 6 bases. Per the germline V gene, CDR1 is LNHNV and CDR2 is YYDKDF (reference sequence). Trimming removed 2 bases at V and 4 bases at J, with 9 bases between. The CDR3 totals 14 residues. CDR3 DNA sequence: TGTGCCACCAGCAGACCGGACAGTTACAATGAGCAGTTCTTC. The encoded protein is CATSRPDSYNEQFF.

The rearrangement uses TRBV20-1 and TRBJ2-3; D is perhaps TRBD1 (6 bases). V lost 0 bases to trimming and J lost 1 base, with 11 bases between them. CDR3 length: 15 residues. Germline assignment: CDR1 DFQATT and CDR2 SNEGSKA (reference sequence). CDR3 DNA: TGCAGTGCTAGAGACAGGGGCTTTCGCACAGATACGCAGTATTTT. This translates into CSARDRGFRTDTQYF.

This sequence joins TRBV14 and TRBJ1-1; no definite D call. CDR3 length equals 13 residues. Per germline, CDR1 SGHDN and CDR2 FVKESK. The V end was cut by 1 base, the J end by 6 bases, with 9 bases between. CDR3 region: CASSQARVAEAFF. The CDR3 bases are TGTGCCAGCAGCCAAGCGAGGGTGGCTGAAGCTTTCTTT.

V is TRBV12-3 or TRBV12-4 and J is TRBJ2-3; 10 nucleotides align to TRBD1. The CDR3 contains 15 residues. Unmatched junction bases numbered 6, after V lost 6 bases and J lost 3 bases. CDR3 DNA sequence: TGTGCCAGCAGCCCGACAGGGGGCATGACAGATACGCAGTATTTT. Translation gives CASSPTGGMTDTQYF.

V and J are TRBV6-1 and TRBJ2-5; 9 positions match TRBD1. The CDR3 consists of 14 residues. Germline CDR1 and CDR2: MNHNS and SASEGT. The junction had 7 bases not matched to a gene; V was cut back by 4 bases and J by 7 bases. CDR3 coding DNA: TGTGCCAGCAGTGTGGGACAGGGATTTGGGACCCAGTACTTC. Its translation: CASSVGQGFGTQYF.